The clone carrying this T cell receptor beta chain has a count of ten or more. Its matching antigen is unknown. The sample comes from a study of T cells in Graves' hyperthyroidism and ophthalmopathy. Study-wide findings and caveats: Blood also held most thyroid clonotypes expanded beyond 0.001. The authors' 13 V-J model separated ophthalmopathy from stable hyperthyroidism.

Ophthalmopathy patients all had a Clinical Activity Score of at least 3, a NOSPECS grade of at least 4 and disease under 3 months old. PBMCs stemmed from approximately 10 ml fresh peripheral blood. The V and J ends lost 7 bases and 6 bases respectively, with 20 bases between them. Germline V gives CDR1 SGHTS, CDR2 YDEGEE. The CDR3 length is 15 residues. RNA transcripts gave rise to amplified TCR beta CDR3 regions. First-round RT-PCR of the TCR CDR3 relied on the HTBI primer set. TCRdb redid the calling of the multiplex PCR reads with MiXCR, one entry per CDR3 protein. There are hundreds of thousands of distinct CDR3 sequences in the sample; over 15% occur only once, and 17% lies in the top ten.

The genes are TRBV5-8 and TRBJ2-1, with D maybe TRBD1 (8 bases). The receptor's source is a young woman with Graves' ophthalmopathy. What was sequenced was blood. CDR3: CASGRGQVEINEQFF. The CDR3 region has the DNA TGTGCCAGCGGGAGGGGACAGGTGGAAATCAATGAGCAGTTCTTC.